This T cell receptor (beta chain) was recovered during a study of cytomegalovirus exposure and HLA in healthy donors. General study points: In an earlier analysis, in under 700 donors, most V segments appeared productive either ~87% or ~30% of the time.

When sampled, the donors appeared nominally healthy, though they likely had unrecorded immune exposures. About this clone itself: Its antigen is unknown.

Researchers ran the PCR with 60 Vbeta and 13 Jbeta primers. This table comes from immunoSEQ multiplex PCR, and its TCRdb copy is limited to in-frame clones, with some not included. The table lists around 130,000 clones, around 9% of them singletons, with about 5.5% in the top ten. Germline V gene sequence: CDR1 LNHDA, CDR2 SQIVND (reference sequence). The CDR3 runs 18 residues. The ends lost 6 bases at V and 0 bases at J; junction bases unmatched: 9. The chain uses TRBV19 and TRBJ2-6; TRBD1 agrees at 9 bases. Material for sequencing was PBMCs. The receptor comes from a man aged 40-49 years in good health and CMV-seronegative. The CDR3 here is CASSRRQGGSSGANVLTF. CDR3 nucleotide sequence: TGTGCCAGTAGCCGTCGACAGGGGGGAAGCTCTGGGGCCAACGTCCTGACTTTC. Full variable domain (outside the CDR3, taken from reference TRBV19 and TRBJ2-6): DGGITQSPKYLFRKEGQNVTLSCEQNLNHDAMYWYRQDPGQGLRLIYYSQIVNDFQKGDIAEGYSVSREKKESFPLTVTSAQKNPTAFYLCASSRRQGGSSGANVLTFGAGSRLTVL.